This T cell receptor (beta chain) was retrieved from a study of OX40 agonist ivuxolimab in advanced cancers. For the study at large: Every 2 weeks, patients received ivuxolimab intravenously, dosed at 0.01 to 10 mg/kg.

Germline values: CDR1 SEHNR, CDR2 FQNEAQ (reference sequence). This CDR3 has 16 residues. J gave up 3 bases and V 2 bases, and 4 bases lay outside the gene matches. The assay was immunoSEQ multiplex PCR, and TCRdb's table has in-frame clones only and misses some. This table has tens of thousands of clones, 80% appearing once. Sequences were derived from CD4+ or CD8+ T cells sorted from blood, sampled in a trial of the OX40 agonist ivuxolimab. The genes are TRBV7-9 and TRBJ1-3; 10 bases agree with TRBD1. This clonotype was obtained from an adult with an advanced solid tumor such as melanoma, head and neck, liver or kidney cancer. Here the CDR3 reads CASSLWDRGIGNTIYF. Here the CDR3 DNA reads TGTGCCAGCAGCTTATGGGACAGGGGTATTGGAAACACCATATATTTT. The whole variable domain, remainder taken from reference TRBV7-9 and TRBJ1-3, is DTGVSQNPRHKITKRGQNVTFRCDPISEHNRLYWYRQTLGQGPEFLTYFQNEAQLEKSRLLSDRFSAERPKGSFSTLEIQRTEQGDSAMYLCASSLWDRGIGNTIYFGEGSWLTVV.